This T cell receptor (beta chain) emerged from a study of T cell responses to AZD1222 COVID-19 vaccine. The assay was immunoSEQ multiplex PCR, and TCRdb's table has in-frame clones only and misses some. The sample includes 55,000 to 60,000 clones, 85% to 90% of them seen just once. Study-level results: With dominance at 160-218 and 743-854, vaccine-associated CD4 TCRs spanned spike. Breadth and depth of Spike-specific TCRs rose after two AZD1222 doses. Just six or seven AZD1222 recipients tested seropositive at baseline. Unmutated variant regions are reportedly the target of nearly half of TCRs that are spike-specific.

Trimming pared 5 bases from V and 4 bases from J, leaving 4 bases between. CDR1 and CDR2 (germline): SNHLY, FYNNEI. This CDR3 is 11 amino acids long. In regard to this clone: Its antigen remains unidentified.

This sample comprised peripheral blood, obtained on day 0 of MenACWY control vaccination. The chain carries TRBV2 and TRBJ2-3; the D is unclear. This receptor was obtained from an adult in good health. CDR3 bases: TGTGCCAGCAGTCGGGCAGATACGCAGTATTTT. Residues: CASSRADTQYF.